These 27 T cell receptor beta chains came from one sample sequenced in a study of T cell responses to AZD1222 COVID-19 vaccine. The assay was immunoSEQ multiplex PCR, and TCRdb's table has in-frame clones only and misses some. The sample comprises 40,000 to 55,000 clones, 65% to 90% of which are singletons, and less than 9% rests with the top ten. The starting material was peripheral blood, obtained 28 days after the second AZD1222 dose. The receptors were gathered from an adult who received the AZD1222 COVID-19 vaccine.

The J gene is TRBJ1-4, the V gene TRBV27; no clear D gene. Germline V gives CDR1 MNHEY, CDR2 SMNVEV (reference sequence). CDR3 length: 15 residues. V lost 3 bases and J lost 8, with 16 bases in between. In DNA, the CDR3 is TGTGCCAGCAGTTTTGAAGGGTTCGGCTACGAAAAACTGTTTTTT. Encoded protein: CASSFEGFGYEKLFF.

The rearrangement joins TRBV28 to TRBJ1-2, with TRBD1 matching 7 bases. The CDR3 sequence is 13 residues long. Germline V gene sequence: CDR1 MDHEN, CDR2 SYDVKM. The ends lost 5 bases at V and 8 bases at J; junction bases unmatched: 8. CDR3 sequence: CASSPTGFLGYTF. The CDR3 DNA reads as TGTGCCAGCAGTCCGACAGGGTTTCTCGGCTACACCTTC.

This chain links TRBV19 with TRBJ2-5, with D hard to call. The CDR3 is 14 amino acids. V was trimmed by 5 bases and J by 5 bases, leaving 15 bases between them. The V gene's germline CDR1 is LNHDA and CDR2 SQIVND (reference sequence). CDR3 in amino acids: CASSVAAAPETQYF. CDR3 in DNA: TGTGCCAGTAGTGTGGCGGCCGCGCCCGAGACCCAGTACTTC.

This clone has more than one count but fewer than ten. The chain links TRBV11-2 to TRBJ2-5, with D unresolved. The CDR3 runs 16 residues. Germline loops: CDR1 SGHAT, CDR2 FQNNGV. V lost 1 base and J lost 5, with 17 bases in between. CDR3 amino acids: CASSLVAGSGEETQYF. CDR3 DNA sequence: TGTGCCAGCAGCTTAGTCGCCGGGTCCGGAGAGGAGACCCAGTACTTC. Full variable domain (rest looked up from reference TRBV11-2 and TRBJ2-5): EAGVAQSPRYKIIEKRQSVAFWCNPISGHATLYWYQQILGQGPKLLIQFQNNGVVDDSQLPKDRFSAERLKGVDSTLKIQPAKLEDSAVYLCASSLVAGSGEETQYFGPGTRLLVL.

The gene calls are TRBV4-1 and TRBJ2-2; 7 bases fit TRBD1. Germline V CDR1 and CDR2: MGHRA, YSYEKL. V was pared by 0 bases and J by 1 base, with 5 bases of the junction left unmatched. This CDR3 comprises 17 residues. In DNA form, the CDR3 reads TGCGCCAGCAGCCAAGATCGGGGACAGATGAACACCGGGGAGCTGTTTTTT. This translates into CASSQDRGQMNTGELFF.

This chain uses TRBV6-2 or TRBV6-3 with TRBJ2-3; TRBD1 agrees at 8 bases. This CDR3 has 13 residues. With 7 bases clipped from V and 7 bases from J, the junction kept 7 bases outside the gene matches. In germline, CDR1 is MNHEY, CDR2 SVGEGT. The CDR3 spells CASTPDRGNTQYF. CDR3 bases: TGTGCCAGCACCCCTGACAGGGGAAATACGCAGTATTTT.

CDR3 DNA sequence: TGCGCCAGCAGCTTGGAGGGGTACGAGCAGTACTTC. Translation: CASSLEGYEQYF. The chain uses TRBV5-1 and TRBJ2-7, with D possibly being TRBD1 (5 bases). The CDR3 extends over 12 amino acids. In germline, CDR1 is SGHRS, CDR2 YFSETQ. Trimming cost V 0 bases and J 4 bases, with 5 bases left between them.

This chain links TRBV5-6 with TRBJ2-1; 9 nucleotides align to TRBD2. CDR1 is SGHDT and CDR2 is YYEEEE in the germline V gene. The V and J ends lost 4 bases and 8 bases, in that order; junction bases with no gene match: 13. The CDR3 consists of 16 residues. This CDR3 reads CASSPDSGSFPHEQFF. The CDR3 nucleotides are TGTGCCAGCAGCCCCGATAGCGGGAGTTTTCCTCATGAGCAGTTCTTC.

The V gene is TRBV5-1, the J gene TRBJ2-2; possible D gene TRBD2, 5 bases. The ends were cut back, 3 bases at V and 4 bases at J, with 13 bases in the middle. Germline-derived CDR1 and CDR2 are SGHRS and YFSETQ. The CDR3 spans 15 residues. CDR3 coding DNA: TGCGCCAGCAGCTCGAGGGTTTTGGGCACCGGGGAGCTGTTTTTT. As protein: CASSSRVLGTGELFF.

The V and J genes are TRBV12-3 or TRBV12-4 and TRBJ2-5; D not certain. The CDR3 runs 12 residues. The V end was cut by 3 bases, the J end by 5 bases, with 7 bases between. This chain's CDR3 is CASSFPLETQYF. CDR3 DNA: TGTGCCAGCAGTTTTCCTTTGGAGACCCAGTACTTC.

The rearrangement uses TRBV19 and TRBJ1-2, with TRBD1 matching 7 bases. This CDR3 region has 15 residues. Germline CDR1 and CDR2: LNHDA and SQIVND (reference sequence). Losses at the gene ends were 3 bases for V and 3 bases for J; bases not matched to a gene: 7. The CDR3 DNA is TGTGCCAGTAGTATTGATGGGACAGCCTACTATGGCTACACCTTC. This sequence encodes CASSIDGTAYYGYTF.

This clone was detected only once. The chain employs TRBV28 and TRBJ2-7, with no clear D. Trimming pared 4 bases from V and 3 bases from J, leaving 13 bases between. The CDR3 is 14 amino acids. CDR1 is MDHEN and CDR2 is SYDVKM in the germline V gene. The CDR3 sequence is CASSYPSSFYEQYF. The CDR3 DNA sequence: TGTGCCAGCAGTTACCCAAGCAGCTTCTACGAGCAGTACTTC.

The gene calls are TRBV5-1 and TRBJ2-1, with D hard to call. CDR3 size: 14 residues. With 0 bases removed from V and 8 bases from J, the gap between germline ends came to 12 bases. CDR1 and CDR2 (germline): SGHRS, YFSETQ. The CDR3 sequence is CASSLGPVGDEQFF. The CDR3 region has the DNA TGCGCCAGCAGCTTGGGACCGGTTGGGGATGAGCAGTTCTTC.

The chain carries TRBV10-3 and TRBJ2-1; D is ambiguous. Trimming stripped 4 bases from V and 1 base from J, with 8 bases between. The CDR3 runs to 14 residues. CDR1 ENHRY and CDR2 SYGVKD come from the germline V gene. This CDR3 reads CAISVQESYNEQFF. CDR3 sequence (DNA): TGTGCCATCAGTGTTCAGGAGTCCTACAATGAGCAGTTCTTC.

V gene TRBV29-1 combines with J gene TRBJ1-6; D unresolved. CDR1 and CDR2 (germline): SQVTM, ANQGSEA. This CDR3 is built from 13 residues. V was trimmed by 5 bases and J by 5 bases, leaving 10 bases between them. The CDR3 DNA reads as TGCAGCGTTACGGACGGAAATAATTCACCCCTCCACTTT. It yields the protein CSVTDGNNSPLHF.

This clone was counted only a few times. The chain recombines TRBV7-9 with TRBJ2-7; D gene uncertain. In germline, CDR1 is SEHNR, CDR2 FQNEAQ (reference sequence). The V and J ends lost 8 bases and 1 base respectively, with 12 bases between them. The length of the CDR3 is 13 residues. In DNA form, the CDR3 reads TGTGCCAGCGGCGAACAGTCATCCTACGAGCAGTACTTC. Protein: CASGEQSSYEQYF.

Only a few counts were recorded for this clone. V is TRBV18 and J is TRBJ1-2; D might be TRBD1 (5 bases). V shed 6 bases and J shed 8 bases, with 16 bases lying between them. Germline loops: CDR1 KGHSH, CDR2 LQKENI. The CDR3 runs 13 residues. Written as DNA, the CDR3 is TGTGCCAGCTCCGAAGGAGGGACGGGCGGCTACACCTTC. Residues: CASSEGGTGGYTF.

V gene TRBV7-3 combines with J gene TRBJ1-1, with 9 positions matching TRBD1. There are 14 residues in the CDR3. Germline V CDR1 and CDR2: SGHTA, FQGTGA. V lost 4 bases and J lost 3; bases outside the gene matches: 3. The CDR3: CASSSGDRDTEAFF. DNA of the CDR3: TGTGCCAGCAGCTCGGGGGACAGGGACACTGAAGCTTTCTTT.

This clone was seen a few times. The chain has TRBV19 and TRBJ2-5; 11 positions match TRBD2. V lost 4 bases and J lost 6; bases outside the gene matches: 19. There are 19 residues in the CDR3. CDR1 and CDR2 from the germline V gene are LNHDA and SQIVND (reference sequence). CDR3 bases: TGTGCCAGTAGTAATCTGGGGGACTCCCTAGCGGGAGGTCTGCAGACCCAGTACTTC. It encodes CASSNLGDSLAGGLQTQYF.

This chain links TRBV11-3 with TRBJ2-7; 8 nucleotides agree with TRBD1. The CDR3 length is 12 residues. CDR1 and CDR2 from the germline V gene are SGHNT and YENEEA. V shed 3 bases, J shed 13 bases, and the junction held 8 bases outside the gene matches. The CDR3 DNA reads TGTGCCAGCAGCTTCAAAGGGACAGGTACTTACTTC. It specifies CASSFKGTGTYF.

This chain uses TRBV28 with TRBJ2-3; D may be TRBD1 (6 bases). CDR1 MDHEN and CDR2 SYDVKM come from the germline V gene. The CDR3 is 15 residues long. V lost 3 bases, J lost 4 bases, and 14 bases lay in between. CDR3 region: CASSFGNRVPDTQYF. The CDR3 nucleotides are TGTGCCAGCAGTTTTGGCAACAGGGTCCCAGATACGCAGTATTTT.

The chain joins TRBV7-9 to TRBJ1-2; TRBD1 agrees at 7 bases. This CDR3 spans 12 amino acids. J gave up 4 bases and V 5 bases, and 1 base lay outside the gene matches. Germline assignment: CDR1 SEHNR and CDR2 FQNEAQ (reference sequence). The CDR3 sequence is CASSRDSYGYTF. The DNA of the CDR3 is TGTGCCAGCAGCAGGGACAGCTATGGCTACACCTTC.

The J gene is TRBJ2-1, the V gene TRBV19, with 10 bases aligning to TRBD1. This CDR3 region has 15 residues. Per germline, CDR1 LNHDA and CDR2 SQIVND (reference sequence). The junction had 7 bases not matched to a gene; V was cut back by 5 bases and J by 6 bases. The CDR3, as DNA: TGTGCCAGTAGTCCCGACAGGGGGCACGGCAATGAGCAGTTCTTC. It encodes CASSPDRGHGNEQFF.

The chain combines TRBV11-1 with TRBJ2-6; D remains ambiguous. The CDR3 totals 13 residues. Trimming stripped 6 bases from V and 0 bases from J, with 3 bases between. Looked up from germline, CDR1 is SGHAT and CDR2 is FQDESV (reference sequence). CDR3 DNA: TGTGCCAGCAGGCGCTCTGGGGCCAACGTCCTGACTTTC. Its protein product is CASRRSGANVLTF.

The V call is TRBV9, the J call TRBJ2-3, with 7 bases matching TRBD1. V shed 7 bases, J shed 2 bases, and the junction held 10 bases outside the gene matches. The CDR3 spans 15 residues. CDR1 is SGDLS, CDR2 YYNGEE, per germline. The CDR3 sequence: CASSPGGVNTDTQYF. Written as DNA, the CDR3 is TGTGCCAGCTCCCCAGGGGGAGTTAACACAGATACGCAGTATTTT.

This chain connects TRBV4-2 to TRBJ2-7; 8 positions agree with TRBD1. V gave up 4 bases and J gave up 3 bases; unmatched junction bases: 8. Germline V gene sequence: CDR1 LGHNA, CDR2 YNFKEQ. The CDR3 loop spans 15 amino acids. The CDR3 sequence: CASSLRTGSLYEQYF. The CDR3 coding sequence is TGTGCCAGCAGCCTTAGGACAGGGAGCCTCTACGAGCAGTACTTC.

This chain connects TRBV5-6 to TRBJ2-5, with D perhaps matching TRBD1 (6 bases). Trimming cost V 0 bases and J 7 bases, with 13 bases left between them. This CDR3 contains 14 residues. Per germline, CDR1 SGHDT and CDR2 YYEEEE. CDR3 sequence: CASSLDRAGGTQYF. The DNA of the CDR3 is TGTGCCAGCAGCTTGGACAGGGCAGGAGGGACCCAGTACTTC.